Shown below are 2 T cell receptor beta chains from a single sample sequenced in a study of PD-1 and CTLA-4 blockade in melanoma. TCRdb's table, derived via immunoSEQ multiplex PCR, lists solely in-frame clones and lacks some. The table includes around 21,000 clones, approximately 90% detected once. The input for sequencing was CD8+ T cells from peripheral blood, taken before anti-PD-1 treatment. Every receptor here comes from a human donor with melanoma.

This chain connects TRBV5-8 to TRBJ1-1; 8 nucleotides line up with TRBD1. The CDR3 runs 16 residues. The V segment lost 2 bases and the J segment 4 bases; nucleotides outside the gene matches: 10. CDR1 is SGHTS and CDR2 is YDEGEE in the germline V gene. The CDR3 region is CASSLWTGTGGTEAFF. In DNA form, the CDR3 reads TGTGCCAGCAGCTTATGGACAGGGACCGGGGGCACTGAAGCTTTCTTT.

The chain uses TRBV6-4 and TRBJ2-1, with 10 positions matching TRBD2. From germline, CDR1 is MRHNA and CDR2 SNTAGT. Trimming cost V 6 bases and J 6 bases; bases outside gene matches: 14. CDR3 length: 17 residues. This CDR3 is CASRGLLAGGYSNEQFF. CDR3 nucleotides: TGTGCCAGCAGGGGCTTGTTAGCGGGGGGCTATAGCAATGAGCAGTTCTTC.